Each of the 15 T cell receptor beta chains below was sequenced from the same sample in a study of technical replicates of blood from several donors. The protocol was immunoSEQ multiplex PCR, while the TCRdb copy is restricted to in-frame clones and leaves out a portion. In the table there are tens of thousands of clones, 85% to 95% of which are singletons. The material sequenced was PBMCs. These TCRs come from a human donor in good health. Some clones in this sample may be carry-over from other donors' samples.

The chain recombines TRBV9 with TRBJ2-3; D unresolved. The CDR3 contains 14 residues. Per germline, CDR1 SGDLS and CDR2 YYNGEE. Trimming cost V 3 bases and J 5 bases, with 13 bases left between them. CDR3 bases: TGTGCCAGCAGCGAGACACACACATTAGATACGCAGTATTTT. It yields the protein CASSETHTLDTQYF.

This sequence joins TRBV2 and TRBJ2-1, with 8 bases fitting TRBD2. CDR3 length equals 17 residues. The ends lost 0 bases at V and 4 bases at J; junction bases unmatched: 8. Germline CDR1 reads SNHLY; CDR2 reads FYNNEI. This CDR3 reads CASSEAHSGTSYNEQFF. The CDR3 nucleotides read TGTGCCAGCAGTGAAGCGCATAGCGGGACTTCATACAATGAGCAGTTCTTC. The entire variable domain, with the rest obtained from reference TRBV2 and TRBJ2-1, is as follows: EPEVTQTPSHQVTQMGQEVILRCVPISNHLYFYWYRQILGQKVEFLVSFYNNEISEKSEIFDDQFSVERPDGSNFTLKIRSTKLEDSAMYFCASSEAHSGTSYNEQFFGPGTRLTVL.

This sequence joins TRBV27 and TRBJ2-7, with 7 nucleotides matching TRBD1. The CDR3 length is 14 residues. The germline gives CDR1 MNHEY, CDR2 SMNVEV (reference sequence). V lost 7 bases, J lost 4 bases, and 10 bases stayed unmatched. DNA for the CDR3: TGTGCCAGCACCACCAATGGCAGGGGGTACGAGCAGTACTTC. It yields the protein CASTTNGRGYEQYF.

CDR3 nucleotide sequence: TGTGCCAGCAGTTTCCCTAGCGGGGGTATCTACGAGCAGTACTTC. This gives the protein CASSFPSGGIYEQYF. The rearrangement uses TRBV13 and TRBJ2-7, with 10 nucleotides matching TRBD2. Germline V gives CDR1 PRHDT, CDR2 FYEKMQ (reference sequence). Trimming cost V 6 bases and J 3 bases; bases outside gene matches: 8. The CDR3 contains 15 residues.

The chain links TRBV18 to TRBJ2-3; unclear D gene. Germline V lookup: CDR1 KGHSH, CDR2 LQKENI. The CDR3 is 15 residues long. Trimming stripped 4 bases from V and 0 bases from J, with 11 bases between. CDR3 in amino acids: CASSRTLGSTDTQYF. Here the CDR3 DNA reads TGTGCCAGCTCACGAACCCTAGGTAGCACAGATACGCAGTATTTT.

The gene calls are TRBV11-3 and TRBJ2-2; 12 positions agree with TRBD1. The germline gives CDR1 SGHNT, CDR2 YENEEA. V lost 4 bases and J lost 2; bases outside the gene matches: 2. The CDR3 loop spans 16 amino acids. The CDR3 region is CASSSGTGGNTGELFF. The CDR3 region has the DNA TGTGCCAGCAGCTCGGGGACAGGGGGCAACACCGGGGAGCTGTTTTTT. Full variable domain (missing parts from reference TRBV11-3 and TRBJ2-2): EAGVVQSPRYKIIEKKQPVAFWCNPISGHNTLYWYLQNLGQGPELLIRYENEEAVDDSQLPKDRFSAERLKGVDSTLKIQPAELGDSAVYLCASSSGTGGNTGELFFGEGSRLTVL.

The chain is built from TRBV27 and TRBJ2-1; no clear D gene. The germline CDR1 and CDR2 sequences are MNHEY and SMNVEV (reference sequence). V gave up 2 bases and J gave up 9 bases, with 11 bases separating them. The CDR3 loop spans 13 amino acids. Written as DNA, the CDR3 is TGTGCCAGCAGTTTAGCCCAGTTTGGTGAGCAGTTCTTC. It codes for CASSLAQFGEQFF.

V and J are TRBV5-4 and TRBJ2-1; 8 nucleotides line up with TRBD2. Unmatched junction bases numbered 3, after V lost 0 bases and J lost 1 base. CDR1 and CDR2 from the germline V gene are SGHNT and YYREEE (reference sequence). CDR3 length equals 16 residues. CDR3 loop: CASSLGIAGSYNEQFF. The CDR3 DNA is TGTGCCAGCAGCTTGGGAATAGCGGGGTCCTACAATGAGCAGTTCTTC. Using reference TRBV5-4 and TRBJ2-1 for the parts outside the CDR3, the full variable domain is ETGVTQSPTHLIKTRGQQVTLRCSSQSGHNTVSWYQQALGQGPQFIFQYYREEENGRGNFPPRFSGLQFPNYSSELNVNALELDDSALYLCASSLGIAGSYNEQFFGPGTRLTVL.

The gene calls are TRBV19 and TRBJ1-1, with 7 bases aligning to TRBD1. The germline V gene has CDR1 LNHDA and CDR2 SQIVND (reference sequence). This CDR3 is built from 15 residues. V shed 1 base, J shed 1 base, and the junction held 3 bases outside the gene matches. Here the CDR3 reads CASSIGKGANTEAFF. CDR3 nucleotides: TGTGCCAGTAGTATAGGAAAGGGGGCGAACACTGAAGCTTTCTTT.

The chain carries TRBV19 and TRBJ1-5; 10 bases match TRBD1. The V and J ends lost 6 bases and 2 bases, in that order; junction bases with no gene match: 10. The CDR3 totals 17 residues. Germline CDR1 reads LNHDA; CDR2 reads SQIVND (reference sequence). The CDR3 loop is CASRPGDRGLGNQPQHF. The CDR3, as DNA: TGTGCCAGTAGACCCGGCGACAGGGGGCTTGGCAATCAGCCCCAGCATTTT. Using reference TRBV19 and TRBJ1-5 for the parts outside the CDR3, the full variable domain is DGGITQSPKYLFRKEGQNVTLSCEQNLNHDAMYWYRQDPGQGLRLIYYSQIVNDFQKGDIAEGYSVSREKKESFPLTVTSAQKNPTAFYLCASRPGDRGLGNQPQHFGDGTRLSIL.

This rearrangement joins TRBV5-4 to TRBJ2-2, with D maybe TRBD1 (6 bases). Germline V gene sequence: CDR1 SGHNT, CDR2 YYREEE (reference sequence). CDR3 length: 13 amino acids. The V end was cut by 6 bases, the J end by 5 bases, with 11 bases between. This CDR3 is CASKNRATGELFF. CDR3 nucleotide sequence: TGTGCCAGCAAGAACAGGGCAACCGGGGAGCTGTTTTTT. The full variable domain, rest sourced from reference TRBV5-4 and TRBJ2-2, is ETGVTQSPTHLIKTRGQQVTLRCSSQSGHNTVSWYQQALGQGPQFIFQYYREEENGRGNFPPRFSGLQFPNYSSELNVNALELDDSALYLCASKNRATGELFFGEGSRLTVL.

The chain combines TRBV7-8 with TRBJ2-5; D perhaps matches TRBD2 (6 bases). The CDR3 loop spans 12 amino acids. CDR1 SGHVS and CDR2 FQNEAQ come from the germline V gene. Trimming stripped 1 base from V and 13 bases from J, with 13 bases between. In DNA, the CDR3 is TGTGCCAGCAGCTTAGGGAGGGGAGAGTGGTACTTC. Its translation is CASSLGRGEWYF.

This clone has just one count. The chain has TRBV19 and TRBJ2-5; possibly TRBD2 for D (6 bases). Trimming removed 3 bases at V and 3 bases at J, with 11 bases between. Per germline, CDR1 LNHDA and CDR2 SQIVND (reference sequence). The CDR3 length is 14 residues. CDR3 in DNA: TGTGCCAGTAGTATGCGGGGTTTGGAAGAGACCCAGTACTTC. Its translation is CASSMRGLEETQYF.

This sequence joins TRBV6-1 and TRBJ2-7, with 11 bases matching TRBD2. V was pared by 6 bases and J by 7 bases, with 8 bases of the junction left unmatched. The germline gives CDR1 MNHNS, CDR2 SASEGT. The CDR3 totals 14 residues. CDR3 region: CASRGTSGLSEQYF. The CDR3 nucleotides are TGTGCCAGCAGAGGGACTAGCGGACTTTCGGAGCAGTACTTC.

V is TRBV2 and J is TRBJ2-7, with a tentative D call TRBD1 (5 bases). This CDR3 comprises 13 residues. Deletions cut 5 bases from V and 5 bases from J, with 13 bases between. Per the germline V gene, CDR1 is SNHLY and CDR2 is FYNNEI. The CDR3: CASSYSGYHEQYF. The CDR3 nucleotides are TGTGCCAGCAGTTATTCAGGGTACCACGAGCAGTACTTC.